The T cell receptor beta chain under discussion was sequenced for a study of beta chain features in type 1 diabetes. CD4+ naive, central memory, regulatory and stem cell-like memory subsets were isolated by sorting on CD45RO/CCR7/CD25/CD127/CD95/CD27. Once sorted, every population was more than 98% pure. The CDR3 has 11 residues. V was shortened by 3 bases and J by 12 bases, with 12 bases between the two germline ends. Germline V lookup: CDR1 SQVTM, CDR2 ANQGSEA. Since all of the isolated RNA was reverse transcribed, expressed TCRB transcripts were what got sequenced. Produced via immunoSEQ multiplex PCR; TCRdb's table is partial and in-frame only. The sample shows roughly 450,000 clones, approximately 10% of them seen only once.

The chain couples TRBV29-1 to TRBJ2-1, with D tentatively TRBD2 (5 bases). The source of this sequence is a woman aged 18-30 years in good health. Sequencing was done on a sample of naive CD4+ T cells from blood. In DNA form, the CDR3 reads TGCAGCGTTGAGTCTCTAGCATGGCAGTTCTTC. Translation gives CSVESLAWQFF.